These T cell receptor beta chains were read from a single sample in a study of blood T cells in healthy people across ages. TCRdb re-called the 5' RACE reads with MiXCR, one entry per CDR3 protein. The sample contains 700,000 to 950,000 distinct CDR3 sequences, more than 40% of which appear only once. The source material was blood. These receptors were obtained from a woman aged 60-70 years in good health. CDR3s include the opening cysteine and the closing phenylalanine or tryptophan. Each record gives: J gene, V gene, CDR3 protein.

TRBJ1-5 | TRBV5-5 | CASSSIEGLRGNQPQHF
- | TRBV7-3 | CASSSTGHGTQYF
TRBJ2-3 | TRBV6-1 | CASSPGWTSGGTDTQYF
TRBJ2-5 | TRBV29-1 | CSATGLAGERYF
TRBJ1-2 | TRBV28 | CASSSTGTYYGYTF
TRBJ2-3 | TRBV20-1 | CSARATGVPTQYF
TRBJ1-4 | TRBV28 | CASSSGQVGSEKLFF
TRBJ2-7 | TRBV29-1 | CSAQGEQEIRYF
TRBJ1-2 | TRBV6-2/TRBV6-3 | CASSDTGGTEIYGYTF
TRBJ2-1 | TRBV7-3 | CASSPLPGQGYNEQFF
TRBJ1-4 | TRBV27 | CASSRSSGNEKLFF
TRBJ2-3 | TRBV6-5 | CASSPRGGGSDTQYF
TRBJ2-5 | TRBV4-2 | CASSQDPTSGNNEQYF
TRBJ2-5 | TRBV20-1 | CSAMLAGVNNEQYF
TRBJ1-4 | TRBV5-5 | CASSLDGGSGNEKLFF
TRBJ1-1 | TRBV5-1 | CASSFDRYTEAFF
TRBJ1-1 | TRBV6-6 | CATGAGLNTEAFF
TRBJ1-2 | TRBV12-3/TRBV12-4 | CASTSGQGIYGYTF
TRBJ2-7 | TRBV4-2 | CASSLLSRGASYEQYF
TRBJ2-3 | TRBV5-5 | CASSLEVAGVITDTQYF
TRBJ1-5 | TRBV7-9 | CASSSRGNENQPQHF
TRBJ1-2 | TRBV5-5 | CASSPGDNVIFNYGYTF
TRBJ2-1 | TRBV10-3 | CAISIGPSNEQFF
TRBJ2-6 | TRBV20-1 | CSAPRTVGANVLTF
TRBJ1-2 | TRBV12-3/TRBV12-4 | CASSSHGRRNYGYTF
- | TRBV6-6 | CAGRDAGAGYEQYF
TRBJ2-1 | TRBV6-6 | CASSYEGREQDLNEQFF
TRBJ2-7 | TRBV20-1 | CSARLGGSYYEQYF